This T cell receptor beta chain was identified in a study of shared clonotypes between healthy human individuals. In the study overall: Every donor yielded three CD4 naive, three CD4 memory, two CD8 naive and one CD8 memory plate.

This CDR3 has 17 residues. V was clipped by 4 bases and J by 3 bases; unmatched bases: 11. Germline V gene lookup returns CDR1 SGHAT and CDR2 FQNNGV. The protocol was immunoSEQ multiplex PCR, while the TCRdb copy is restricted to in-frame clones and leaves out a portion. The sample consists of some 1.5 million clones, roughly 96% of them appearing once. The origin of this receptor is a young man in good health. The J gene is TRBJ2-7, the V gene TRBV11-2; 11 nucleotides agree with TRBD1. Sample: naive CD4+ T cells sorted from blood. The subset denotes: CD45RA+ positively selected. DNA for the CDR3: TGTGCCAGCAGCTCAGGAGGGACAGGGGGAATCATCTACGAGCAGTACTTC. As protein: CASSSGGTGGIIYEQYF.